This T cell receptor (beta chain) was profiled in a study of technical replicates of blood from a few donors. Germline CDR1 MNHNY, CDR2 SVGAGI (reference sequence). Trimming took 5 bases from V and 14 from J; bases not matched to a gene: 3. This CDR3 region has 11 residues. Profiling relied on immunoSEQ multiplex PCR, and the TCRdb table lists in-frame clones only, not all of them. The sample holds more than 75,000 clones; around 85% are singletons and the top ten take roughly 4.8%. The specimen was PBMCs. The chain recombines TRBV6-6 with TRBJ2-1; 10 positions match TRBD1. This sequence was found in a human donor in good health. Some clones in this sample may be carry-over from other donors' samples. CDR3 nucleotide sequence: TGTGCCAGCAGTCCAGGGACAGGGGAGTTCTTC. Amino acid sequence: CASSPGTGEFF.